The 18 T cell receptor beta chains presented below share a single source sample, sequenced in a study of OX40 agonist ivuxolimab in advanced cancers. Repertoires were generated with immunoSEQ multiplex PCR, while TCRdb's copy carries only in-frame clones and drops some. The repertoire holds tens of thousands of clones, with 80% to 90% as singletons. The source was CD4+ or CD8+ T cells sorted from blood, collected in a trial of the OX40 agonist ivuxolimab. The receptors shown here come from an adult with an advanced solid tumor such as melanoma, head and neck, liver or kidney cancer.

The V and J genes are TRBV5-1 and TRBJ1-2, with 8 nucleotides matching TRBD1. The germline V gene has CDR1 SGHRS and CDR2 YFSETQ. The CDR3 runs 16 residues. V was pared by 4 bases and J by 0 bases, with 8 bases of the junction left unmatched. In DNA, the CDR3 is TGCGCCAGCAGCCAAGGGACAGGCATGACTAACTATGGCTACACCTTC. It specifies CASSQGTGMTNYGYTF.

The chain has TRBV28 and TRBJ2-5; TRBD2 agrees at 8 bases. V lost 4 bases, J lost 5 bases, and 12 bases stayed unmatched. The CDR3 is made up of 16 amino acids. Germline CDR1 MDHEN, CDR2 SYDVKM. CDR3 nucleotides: TGTGCCAGCAGTTCGGGGGGGGCCCGAACATACGAGACCCAGTACTTC. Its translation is CASSSGGARTYETQYF. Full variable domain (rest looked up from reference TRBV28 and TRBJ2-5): DVKVTQSSRYLVKRTGEKVFLECVQDMDHENMFWYRQDPGLGLRLIYFSYDVKMKEKGDIPEGYSVSREKKERFSLILESASTNQTSMYLCASSSGGARTYETQYFGPGTRLLVL.

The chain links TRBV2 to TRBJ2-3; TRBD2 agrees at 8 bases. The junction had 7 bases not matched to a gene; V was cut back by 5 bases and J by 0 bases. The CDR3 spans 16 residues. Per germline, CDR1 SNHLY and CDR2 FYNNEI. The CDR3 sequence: CASSHPLAASTDTQYF. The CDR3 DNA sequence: TGTGCCAGCAGTCACCCACTAGCGGCTAGCACAGATACGCAGTATTTT.

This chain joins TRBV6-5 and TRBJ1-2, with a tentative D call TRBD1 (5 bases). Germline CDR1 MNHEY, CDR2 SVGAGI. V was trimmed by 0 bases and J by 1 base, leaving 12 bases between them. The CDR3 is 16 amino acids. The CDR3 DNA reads TGTGCCAGCAGTTACTCGTTACAGGACCTTAACTATGGCTACACCTTC. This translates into CASSYSLQDLNYGYTF.

The CDR3 DNA follows: TGTGCCAGTAGTACAGGGACAGCAACTAATGAAAAACTGTTTTTT. Protein: CASSTGTATNEKLFF. The chain is built from TRBV19 and TRBJ1-4; 7 positions match TRBD1. The germline V gene encodes CDR1 LNHDA and CDR2 SQIVND (reference sequence). J gave up 0 bases and V 4 bases, and 2 bases lay outside the gene matches. CDR3 size: 15 residues.

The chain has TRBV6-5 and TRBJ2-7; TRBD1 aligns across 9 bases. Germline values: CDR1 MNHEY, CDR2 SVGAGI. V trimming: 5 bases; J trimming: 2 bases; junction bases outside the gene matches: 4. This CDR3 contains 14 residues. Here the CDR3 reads CASSDRDRAYEQYF. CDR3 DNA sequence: TGTGCCAGCAGTGACCGGGACAGGGCCTACGAGCAGTACTTC.

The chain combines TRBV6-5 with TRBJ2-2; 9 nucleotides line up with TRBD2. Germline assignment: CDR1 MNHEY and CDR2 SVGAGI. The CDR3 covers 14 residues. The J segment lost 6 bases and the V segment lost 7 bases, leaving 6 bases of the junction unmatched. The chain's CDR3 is CASTRLAGAGELFF. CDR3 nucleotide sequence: TGTGCCAGCACCCGTTTAGCGGGAGCCGGGGAGCTGTTTTTT.

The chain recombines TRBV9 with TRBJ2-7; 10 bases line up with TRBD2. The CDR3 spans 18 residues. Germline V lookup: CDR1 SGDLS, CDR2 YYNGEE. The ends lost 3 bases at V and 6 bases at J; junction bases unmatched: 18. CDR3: CASSGVPGLATGPLEQYF. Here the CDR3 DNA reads TGTGCCAGCAGCGGAGTCCCGGGACTAGCGACAGGCCCCCTCGAGCAGTACTTC.

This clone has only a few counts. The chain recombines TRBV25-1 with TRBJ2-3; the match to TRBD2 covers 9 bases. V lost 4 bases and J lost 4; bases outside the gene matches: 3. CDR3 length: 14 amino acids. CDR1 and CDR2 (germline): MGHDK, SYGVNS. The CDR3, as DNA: TGTGCCAGCAGTGTGGCGGGAGGGCCAGATACGCAGTATTTT. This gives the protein CASSVAGGPDTQYF.

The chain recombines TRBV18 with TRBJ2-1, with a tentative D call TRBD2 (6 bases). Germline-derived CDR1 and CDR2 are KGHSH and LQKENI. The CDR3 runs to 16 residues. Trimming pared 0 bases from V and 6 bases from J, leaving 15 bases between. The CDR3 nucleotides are TGTGCCAGCTCACCACCGTGGCTAGCGACCGGCAATGAGCAGTTCTTC. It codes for CASSPPWLATGNEQFF.

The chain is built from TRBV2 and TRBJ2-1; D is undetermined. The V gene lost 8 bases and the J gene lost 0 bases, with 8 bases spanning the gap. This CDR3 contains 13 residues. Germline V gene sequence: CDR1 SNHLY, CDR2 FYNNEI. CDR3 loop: CASRSSSYNEQFF. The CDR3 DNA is TGTGCCAGCCGCAGTAGCTCCTACAATGAGCAGTTCTTC. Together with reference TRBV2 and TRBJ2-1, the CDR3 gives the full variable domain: EPEVTQTPSHQVTQMGQEVILRCVPISNHLYFYWYRQILGQKVEFLVSFYNNEISEKSEIFDDQFSVERPDGSNFTLKIRSTKLEDSAMYFCASRSSSYNEQFFGPGTRLTVL.

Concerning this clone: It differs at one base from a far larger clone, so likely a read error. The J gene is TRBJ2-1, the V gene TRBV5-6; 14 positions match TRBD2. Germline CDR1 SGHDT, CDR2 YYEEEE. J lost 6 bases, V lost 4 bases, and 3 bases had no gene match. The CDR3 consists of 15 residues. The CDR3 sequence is CASSPGLAGVNEQFF. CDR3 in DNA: TGTGCCAGCAGCCCGGGACTAGCGGGAGTCAATGAGCAGTTCTTC.

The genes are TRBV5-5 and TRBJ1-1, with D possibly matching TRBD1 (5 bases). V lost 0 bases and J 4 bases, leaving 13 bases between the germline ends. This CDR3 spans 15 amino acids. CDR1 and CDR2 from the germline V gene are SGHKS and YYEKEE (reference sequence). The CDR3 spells CASSLGRDGVTEAFF. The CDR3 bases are TGTGCCAGCAGCTTGGGGAGGGACGGGGTCACTGAAGCTTTCTTT. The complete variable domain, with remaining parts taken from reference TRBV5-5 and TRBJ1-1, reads DAGVTQSPTHLIKTRGQQVTLRCSPISGHKSVSWYQQVLGQGPQFIFQYYEKEERGRGNFPDRFSARQFPNYSSELNVNALLLGDSALYLCASSLGRDGVTEAFFGQGTRLTVV.

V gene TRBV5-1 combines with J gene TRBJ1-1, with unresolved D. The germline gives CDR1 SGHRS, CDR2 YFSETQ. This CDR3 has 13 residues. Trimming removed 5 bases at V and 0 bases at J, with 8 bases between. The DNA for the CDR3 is TGCGCCAGCAGGGATGGCATGAACACTGAAGCTTTCTTT. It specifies CASRDGMNTEAFF.

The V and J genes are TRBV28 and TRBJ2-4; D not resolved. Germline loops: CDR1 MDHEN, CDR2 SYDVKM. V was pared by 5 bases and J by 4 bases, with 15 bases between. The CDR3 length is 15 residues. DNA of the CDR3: TGTGCCAGCAGTCCTCCCGATGTGGCTAAAAACATTCAGTACTTC. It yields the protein CASSPPDVAKNIQYF. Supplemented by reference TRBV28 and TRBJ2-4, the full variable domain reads DVKVTQSSRYLVKRTGEKVFLECVQDMDHENMFWYRQDPGLGLRLIYFSYDVKMKEKGDIPEGYSVSREKKERFSLILESASTNQTSMYLCASSPPDVAKNIQYFGAGTRLSVL.

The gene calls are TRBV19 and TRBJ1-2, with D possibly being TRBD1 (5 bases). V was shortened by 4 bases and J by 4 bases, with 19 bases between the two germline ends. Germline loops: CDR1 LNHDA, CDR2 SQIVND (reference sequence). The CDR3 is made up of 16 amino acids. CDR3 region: CASSSRGQGSIYGYTF. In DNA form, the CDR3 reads TGTGCCAGTAGTAGCCGGGGTCAGGGATCGATCTATGGCTACACCTTC.

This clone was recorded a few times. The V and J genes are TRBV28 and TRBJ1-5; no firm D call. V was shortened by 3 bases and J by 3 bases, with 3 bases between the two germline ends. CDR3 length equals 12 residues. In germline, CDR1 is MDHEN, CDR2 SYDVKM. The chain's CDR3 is CASSLPNQPQHF. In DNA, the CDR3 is TGTGCCAGCAGTTTGCCCAATCAGCCCCAGCATTTT.

The CDR3 reads CASGPTPFGGYTF. CDR3 nucleotide sequence: TGTGCCAGTGGTCCGACACCTTTCGGTGGCTACACCTTC. The V call is TRBV19, the J call TRBJ1-2; D remains ambiguous. The CDR3 sequence is 13 residues long. Trimming shortened V by 8 bases and J by 7 bases, and 17 bases separated the two germline ends. Germline CDR1 and CDR2: LNHDA and SQIVND (reference sequence).